Following are 12 T cell receptor beta chains from one sample sequenced in a study of technical replicates of blood from several donors. Only in-frame clones appear in the TCRdb table, and some are missing; sequencing was by immunoSEQ multiplex PCR. The sample has about 80,000 clones, about 94% seen once. Sequenced: T cells isolated from PBMCs. These TCRs come from a human donor in good health.

This sequence joins TRBV2 and TRBJ2-7; the match to TRBD1 covers 9 bases. The V and J ends lost 4 bases and 6 bases, in that order; junction bases with no gene match: 10. The CDR3 runs 15 residues. Germline CDR1 SNHLY, CDR2 FYNNEI. The CDR3 DNA sequence: TGTGCCAGCAGTGGGGGACAGGGAGGAATGGGCGAGCAGTACTTC. This translates into CASSGGQGGMGEQYF.

The chain links TRBV11-3 to TRBJ2-5; D remains unclear. Deletions cut 1 base from V and 9 bases from J, with 9 bases between. This CDR3 contains 12 residues. Per the germline V gene, CDR1 is SGHNT and CDR2 is YENEEA. In nucleotides, the CDR3 is TGTGCCAGCAGCTTAGGGTGGCAGGCCCAGTACTTC. Translated: CASSLGWQAQYF.

The chain recombines TRBV4-2 with TRBJ1-5; perhaps TRBD1 as D (5 bases). This CDR3 contains 14 residues. The V gene's germline CDR1 is LGHNA and CDR2 YNFKEQ. V dropped 4 bases and J dropped 7 bases, with 14 bases sitting between them. The CDR3: CASSLWGEEQPQHF. The CDR3 DNA sequence: TGTGCCAGCAGCCTCTGGGGGGAGGAACAGCCCCAGCATTTT.

The genes are TRBV19 and TRBJ2-6, with D possibly being TRBD1 (5 bases). The germline gives CDR1 LNHDA, CDR2 SQIVND (reference sequence). CDR3 size: 20 residues. The V end was cut by 0 bases, the J end by 0 bases, with 18 bases between. In nucleotides, the CDR3 is TGTGCCAGTAGTATAGAAGGGGTCGCAGGGTTTTTCTCTGGGGCCAACGTCCTGACTTTC. This codes for CASSIEGVAGFFSGANVLTF.

V is TRBV5-5 and J is TRBJ1-5; 9 positions agree with TRBD1. Germline trimming cut 4 bases from V and 7 bases from J; bases unmatched to any gene: 3. The V gene's germline CDR1 is SGHKS and CDR2 YYEKEE (reference sequence). CDR3 length: 13 amino acids. In DNA, the CDR3 is TGTGCCAGCAGCACAGGGGGCCGGCAGCCCCAGCATTTT. Its protein is CASSTGGRQPQHF. Full variable domain (missing parts from reference TRBV5-5 and TRBJ1-5): DAGVTQSPTHLIKTRGQQVTLRCSPISGHKSVSWYQQVLGQGPQFIFQYYEKEERGRGNFPDRFSARQFPNYSSELNVNALLLGDSALYLCASSTGGRQPQHFGDGTRLSIL.

The rearrangement uses TRBV19 and TRBJ1-1; no clear D. The CDR3 runs to 11 residues. The germline gives CDR1 LNHDA, CDR2 SQIVND (reference sequence). Trimming stripped 7 bases from V and 11 bases from J, with 14 bases between. The CDR3 coding sequence is TGTGCCAGTAAACGGACTGGAGAGGCTTTCTTT. As protein: CASKRTGEAFF.

CDR3 bases: TGTGCCATCAGTCTAGCGGGGGCGAACACCGGGGAGCTGTTTTTT. This codes for CAISLAGANTGELFF. V is TRBV10-3 and J is TRBJ2-2; TRBD2 matches 10 bases. V trimming: 5 bases; J trimming: 0 bases; junction bases outside the gene matches: 0. In germline, CDR1 is ENHRY, CDR2 SYGVKD. The CDR3 contains 15 residues.

This clone was recorded once. The chain carries TRBV5-1 and TRBJ1-2; D ambiguous. Trimming removed 2 bases at V and 5 bases at J, with 10 bases between. The CDR3 loop spans 13 amino acids. CDR1 is SGHRS and CDR2 is YFSETQ in the germline V gene. Here the CDR3 DNA reads TGCGCCAGCAGCTTAGACGGGATTTATGGCTACACCTTC. The encoded protein is CASSLDGIYGYTF. Filled out from reference TRBV5-1 and TRBJ1-2, the complete variable domain reads KAGVTQTPRYLIKTRGQQVTLSCSPISGHRSVSWYQQTPGQGLQFLFEYFSETQRNKGNFPGRFSGRQFSNSRSEMNVSTLELGDSALYLCASSLDGIYGYTFGSGTRLTVV.

The CDR3 DNA sequence: TGTGCCAGCAGTCTAACGGCAGGGACCTACAATGAGCAGTTCTTC. Its protein product is CASSLTAGTYNEQFF. The chain employs TRBV27 and TRBJ2-1; TRBD1 is a possible D gene (5 bases). Trimming pared 5 bases from V and 2 bases from J, leaving 13 bases between. Germline loops: CDR1 MNHEY, CDR2 SMNVEV (reference sequence). The CDR3 is 15 residues long.

The chain combines TRBV11-3 with TRBJ2-3, with 13 bases fitting TRBD2. V shed 4 bases, J shed 0 bases, and the junction held 1 base outside the gene matches. The CDR3 extends over 16 amino acids. Germline assignment: CDR1 SGHNT and CDR2 YENEEA. The CDR3 protein is CASSSGLAGSTDTQYF. In nucleotides, the CDR3 is TGTGCCAGCAGCTCGGGACTAGCGGGGAGCACAGATACGCAGTATTTT.

This chain links TRBV5-4 with TRBJ2-5, with a weak D call TRBD1 (5 bases). V was trimmed by 2 bases and J by 2 bases, leaving 7 bases between them. The CDR3 covers 13 residues. The V gene's germline CDR1 is SGHNT and CDR2 YYREEE (reference sequence). The CDR3 reads CASSFQGQETQYF. The DNA of the CDR3 is TGTGCCAGCAGCTTCCAGGGTCAAGAGACCCAGTACTTC. The whole variable domain, filled in from reference TRBV5-4 and TRBJ2-5, reads ETGVTQSPTHLIKTRGQQVTLRCSSQSGHNTVSWYQQALGQGPQFIFQYYREEENGRGNFPPRFSGLQFPNYSSELNVNALELDDSALYLCASSFQGQETQYFGPGTRLLVL.

The chain links TRBV4-1 to TRBJ2-7, with 8 bases that match TRBD2. The length of the CDR3 is 16 residues. V lost 4 bases and J lost 4; bases outside the gene matches: 12. Germline V lookup: CDR1 MGHRA, CDR2 YSYEKL. CDR3 in DNA: TGCGCCAGCAGCCCACGCCAGAGCGGGAGTTCGTACGAGCAGTACTTC. As protein: CASSPRQSGSSYEQYF.